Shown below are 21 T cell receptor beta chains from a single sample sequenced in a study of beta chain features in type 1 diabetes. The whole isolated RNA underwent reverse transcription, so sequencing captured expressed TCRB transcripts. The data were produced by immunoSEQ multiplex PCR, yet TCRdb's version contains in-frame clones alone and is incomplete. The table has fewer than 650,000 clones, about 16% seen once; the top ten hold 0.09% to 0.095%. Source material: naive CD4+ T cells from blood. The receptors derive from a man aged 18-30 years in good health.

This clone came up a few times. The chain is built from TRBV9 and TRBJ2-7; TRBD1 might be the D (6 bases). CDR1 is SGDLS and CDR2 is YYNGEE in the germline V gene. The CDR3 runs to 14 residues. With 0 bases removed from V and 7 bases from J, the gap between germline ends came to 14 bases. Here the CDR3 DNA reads TGTGCCAGCAGCGTAGCTGCAGGGGCGGGTGAGCAGTACTTC. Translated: CASSVAAGAGEQYF.

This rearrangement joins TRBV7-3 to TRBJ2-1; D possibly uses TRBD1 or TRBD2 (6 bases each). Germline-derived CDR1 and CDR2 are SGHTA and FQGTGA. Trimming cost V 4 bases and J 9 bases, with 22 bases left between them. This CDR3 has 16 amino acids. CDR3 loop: CASSSLRLVGGGEQFF. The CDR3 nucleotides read TGTGCCAGCAGCTCCCTCAGACTAGTCGGGGGCGGTGAGCAGTTCTTC.

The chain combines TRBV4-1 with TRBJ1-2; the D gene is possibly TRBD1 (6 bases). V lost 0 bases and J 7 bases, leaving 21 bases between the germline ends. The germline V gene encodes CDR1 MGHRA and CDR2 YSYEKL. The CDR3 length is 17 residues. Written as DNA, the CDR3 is TGCGCCAGCAGCCAAGAAGCATTCGGATCGGGGGCAAGTGGCTACACCTTC. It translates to CASSQEAFGSGASGYTF.

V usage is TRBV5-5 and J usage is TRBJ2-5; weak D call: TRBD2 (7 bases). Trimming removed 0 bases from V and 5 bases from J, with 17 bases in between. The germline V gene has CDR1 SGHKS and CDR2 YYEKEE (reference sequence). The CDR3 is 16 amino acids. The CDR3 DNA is TGTGCCAGCAGCTTGGACAGGGCGGGAGTCGGGGAGACCCAGTACTTC. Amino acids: CASSLDRAGVGETQYF.

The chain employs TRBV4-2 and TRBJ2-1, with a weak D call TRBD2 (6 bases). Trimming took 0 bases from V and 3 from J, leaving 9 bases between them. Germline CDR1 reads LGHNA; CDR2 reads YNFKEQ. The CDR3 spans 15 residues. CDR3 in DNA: TGTGCCAGCAGCCAAGAAGTCGGGAGCTACAATGAGCAGTTCTTC. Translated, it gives CASSQEVGSYNEQFF.

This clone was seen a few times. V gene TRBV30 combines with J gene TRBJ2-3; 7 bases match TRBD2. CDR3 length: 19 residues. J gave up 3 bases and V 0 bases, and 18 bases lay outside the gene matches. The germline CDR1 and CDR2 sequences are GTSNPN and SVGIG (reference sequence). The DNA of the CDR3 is TGTGCCTGGAGTGTTTGGAGAACTAGCGCAGAAATAGGGACAGATACGCAGTATTTT. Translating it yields CAWSVWRTSAEIGTDTQYF.

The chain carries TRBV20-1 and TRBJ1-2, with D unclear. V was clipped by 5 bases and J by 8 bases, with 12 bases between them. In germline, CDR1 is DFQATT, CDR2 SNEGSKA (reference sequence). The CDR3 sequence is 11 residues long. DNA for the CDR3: TGCAGTGCTCCCGGTGAGACCGGCTACACCTTC. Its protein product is CSAPGETGYTF.

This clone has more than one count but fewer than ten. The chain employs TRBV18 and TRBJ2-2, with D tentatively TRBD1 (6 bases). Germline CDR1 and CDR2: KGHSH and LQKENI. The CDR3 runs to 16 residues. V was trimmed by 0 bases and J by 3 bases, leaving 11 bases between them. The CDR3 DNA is TGTGCCAGCTCACCACCGGGGGCCCCCGACACCGGGGAGCTGTTTTTT. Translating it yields CASSPPGAPDTGELFF.

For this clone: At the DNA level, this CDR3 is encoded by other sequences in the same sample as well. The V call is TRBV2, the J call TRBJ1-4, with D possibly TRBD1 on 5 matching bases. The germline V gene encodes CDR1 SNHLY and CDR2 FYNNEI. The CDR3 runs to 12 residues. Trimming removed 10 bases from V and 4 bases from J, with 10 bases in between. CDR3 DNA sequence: TGTGCCACCGATGGGGGTAATGAAAAACTGTTTTTT. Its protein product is CATDGGNEKLFF. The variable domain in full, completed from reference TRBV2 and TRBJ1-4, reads EPEVTQTPSHQVTQMGQEVILRCVPISNHLYFYWYRQILGQKVEFLVSFYNNEISEKSEIFDDQFSVERPDGSNFTLKIRSTKLEDSAMYFCATDGGNEKLFFGSGTQLSVL.

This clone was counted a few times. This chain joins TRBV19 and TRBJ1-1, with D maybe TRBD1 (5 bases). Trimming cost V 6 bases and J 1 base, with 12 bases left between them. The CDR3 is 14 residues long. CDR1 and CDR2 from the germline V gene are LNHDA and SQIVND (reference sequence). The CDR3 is CASSRDGKNTEAFF. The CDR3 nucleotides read TGTGCCAGTAGCCGGGACGGTAAGAACACTGAAGCTTTCTTT.

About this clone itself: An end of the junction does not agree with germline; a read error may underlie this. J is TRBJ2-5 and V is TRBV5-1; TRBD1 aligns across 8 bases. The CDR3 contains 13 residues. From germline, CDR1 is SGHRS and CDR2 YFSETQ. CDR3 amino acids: CASSTGQGEAQYF. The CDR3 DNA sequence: TGCGCCAGCAGCACAGGACAGGGAGAGGCCCAGTACTTC.

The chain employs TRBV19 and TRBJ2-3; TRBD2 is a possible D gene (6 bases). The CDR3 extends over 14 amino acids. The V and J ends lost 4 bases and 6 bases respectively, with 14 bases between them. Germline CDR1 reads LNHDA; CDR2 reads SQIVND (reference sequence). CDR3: CASSNGGKPDTQYF. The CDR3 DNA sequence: TGTGCCAGTAGTAACGGAGGGAAGCCCGATACGCAGTATTTT. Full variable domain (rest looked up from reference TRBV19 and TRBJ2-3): DGGITQSPKYLFRKEGQNVTLSCEQNLNHDAMYWYRQDPGQGLRLIYYSQIVNDFQKGDIAEGYSVSREKKESFPLTVTSAQKNPTAFYLCASSNGGKPDTQYFGPGTRLTVL.

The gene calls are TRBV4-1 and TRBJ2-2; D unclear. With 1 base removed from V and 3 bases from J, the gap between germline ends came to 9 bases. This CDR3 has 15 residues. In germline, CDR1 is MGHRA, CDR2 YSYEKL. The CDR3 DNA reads TGCGCCAGCAGCCAAGGTTCCCTTTACACCGGGGAGCTGTTTTTT. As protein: CASSQGSLYTGELFF.

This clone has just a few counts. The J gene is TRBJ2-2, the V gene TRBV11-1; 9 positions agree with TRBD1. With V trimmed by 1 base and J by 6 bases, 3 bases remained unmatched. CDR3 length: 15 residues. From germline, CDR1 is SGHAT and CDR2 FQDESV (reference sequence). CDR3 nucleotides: TGTGCCAGCAGCTTAGTGGGACAGGGATCCGGGGAGCTGTTTTTT. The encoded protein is CASSLVGQGSGELFF.

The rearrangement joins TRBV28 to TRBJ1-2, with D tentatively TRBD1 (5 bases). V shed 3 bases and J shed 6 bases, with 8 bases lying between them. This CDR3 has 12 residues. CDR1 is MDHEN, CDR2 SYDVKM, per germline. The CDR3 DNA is TGTGCCAGCAGTTTGGAGGGGAATGGCTACACCTTC. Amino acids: CASSLEGNGYTF.

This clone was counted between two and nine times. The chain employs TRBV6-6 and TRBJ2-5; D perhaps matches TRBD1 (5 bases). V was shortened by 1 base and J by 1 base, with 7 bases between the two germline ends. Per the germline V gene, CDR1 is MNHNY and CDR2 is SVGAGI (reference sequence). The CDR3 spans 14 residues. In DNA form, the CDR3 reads TGTGCCAGCAGTTACTGGGGCGGCCAAGAGACCCAGTACTTC. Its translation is CASSYWGGQETQYF.

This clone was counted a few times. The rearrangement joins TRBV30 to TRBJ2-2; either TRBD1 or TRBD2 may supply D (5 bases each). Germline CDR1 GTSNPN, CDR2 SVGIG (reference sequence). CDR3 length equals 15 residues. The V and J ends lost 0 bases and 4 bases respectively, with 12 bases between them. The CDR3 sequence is CAWSVRRAGTGELFF. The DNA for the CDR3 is TGTGCCTGGAGTGTACGCAGGGCGGGCACCGGGGAGCTGTTTTTT.

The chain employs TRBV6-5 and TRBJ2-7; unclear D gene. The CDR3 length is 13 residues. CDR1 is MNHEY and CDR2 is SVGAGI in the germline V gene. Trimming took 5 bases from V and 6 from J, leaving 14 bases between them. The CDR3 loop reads CASSPSLGGEQYF. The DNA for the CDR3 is TGTGCCAGCAGTCCCTCATTGGGTGGCGAGCAGTACTTC.

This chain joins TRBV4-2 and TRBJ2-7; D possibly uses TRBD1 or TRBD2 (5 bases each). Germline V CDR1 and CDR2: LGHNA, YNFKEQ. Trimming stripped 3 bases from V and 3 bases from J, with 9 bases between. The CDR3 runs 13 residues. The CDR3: CASSQRDLYEQYF. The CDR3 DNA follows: TGTGCCAGCAGCCAGAGGGACCTCTACGAGCAGTACTTC.

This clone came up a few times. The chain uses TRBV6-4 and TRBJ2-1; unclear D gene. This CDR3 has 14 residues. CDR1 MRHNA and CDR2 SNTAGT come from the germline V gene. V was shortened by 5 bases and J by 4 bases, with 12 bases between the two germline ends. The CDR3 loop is CASSPGPTYNEQFF. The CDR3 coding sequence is TGTGCCAGCAGTCCCGGCCCTACTTACAATGAGCAGTTCTTC.

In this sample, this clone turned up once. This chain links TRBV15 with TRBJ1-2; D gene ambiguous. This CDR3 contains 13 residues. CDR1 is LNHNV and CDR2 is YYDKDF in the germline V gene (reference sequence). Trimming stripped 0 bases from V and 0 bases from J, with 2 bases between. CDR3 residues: CATSRDANYGYTF. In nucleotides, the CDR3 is TGTGCCACCAGCAGAGATGCTAACTATGGCTACACCTTC.